The 4 T cell receptor beta chains below come from one sample, sequenced in a study of T cells in Graves' hyperthyroidism and ophthalmopathy. TCR beta CDR3 regions were amplified from RNA transcripts. The HTBI set primed first-round TCR CDR3 RT-PCR. TCRdb re-derived calls from the multiplex PCR reads in MiXCR, one entry per CDR3 protein. The data contain more than 500,000 distinct CDR3 sequences, roughly 16% of them seen just once; the ten biggest clones take up approximately 30%. Sequencing was done on a sample of blood. Receptors were obtained from a woman in her thirties with Graves' ophthalmopathy.

The sample holds many counts of this clonotype. The rearrangement links TRBV20-1 to TRBJ2-5; 7 positions match TRBD2. The ends lost 3 bases at V and 5 bases at J; junction bases unmatched: 12. There are 15 residues in the CDR3. Germline V gene lookup returns CDR1 DFQATT and CDR2 SNEGSKA (reference sequence). The CDR3 sequence: CSASRDYPRRETQYF. The DNA of the CDR3 is TGCAGTGCTAGCCGGGACTACCCGCGGAGGGAGACCCAGTACTTC.

This clonotype was picked up many times. The CDR3 spells CSAANSNQPQHF. The CDR3 nucleotides are TGCAGTGCGGCGAATAGCAATCAGCCCCAGCATTTT. This rearrangement joins TRBV20-1 to TRBJ1-5; D uncertain. The CDR3 has 12 amino acids. The germline CDR1 and CDR2 sequences are DFQATT and SNEGSKA (reference sequence). Trimming took 6 bases from V and 0 from J, leaving 6 bases between them.

This chain uses TRBV7-6 with TRBJ2-3; weak D call: TRBD2 (5 bases). The germline CDR1 and CDR2 sequences are SGHVS and FNYEAQ. The ends were cut back, 1 base at V and 4 bases at J, with 12 bases in the middle. The CDR3 length is 15 residues. CDR3 in DNA: TGTGCCAGCAGCTTAGGGGGAGTCACAGCAGATACGCAGTATTTT. This codes for CASSLGGVTADTQYF.

This clonotype has only a few counts. The chain employs TRBV30 and TRBJ1-4; D remains unclear. Trimming took 7 bases from V and 0 from J, leaving 15 bases between them. Germline V gene sequence: CDR1 GTSNPN, CDR2 SVGIG (reference sequence). This CDR3 has 15 amino acids. The CDR3 loop reads CASSGRRTTNEKLFF. CDR3 in DNA: TGTGCCTCTTCTGGCCGTAGGACAACTAATGAAAAACTGTTTTTT. Filled out from reference TRBV30 and TRBJ1-4, the complete variable domain reads SQTIHQWPATLVQPVGSPLSLECTVEGTSNPNLYWYRQAAGRGLQLLFYSVGIGQISSEVPQNLSASRPQDRQFILSSKKLLLSDSGFYLCASSGRRTTNEKLFFGSGTQLSVL.